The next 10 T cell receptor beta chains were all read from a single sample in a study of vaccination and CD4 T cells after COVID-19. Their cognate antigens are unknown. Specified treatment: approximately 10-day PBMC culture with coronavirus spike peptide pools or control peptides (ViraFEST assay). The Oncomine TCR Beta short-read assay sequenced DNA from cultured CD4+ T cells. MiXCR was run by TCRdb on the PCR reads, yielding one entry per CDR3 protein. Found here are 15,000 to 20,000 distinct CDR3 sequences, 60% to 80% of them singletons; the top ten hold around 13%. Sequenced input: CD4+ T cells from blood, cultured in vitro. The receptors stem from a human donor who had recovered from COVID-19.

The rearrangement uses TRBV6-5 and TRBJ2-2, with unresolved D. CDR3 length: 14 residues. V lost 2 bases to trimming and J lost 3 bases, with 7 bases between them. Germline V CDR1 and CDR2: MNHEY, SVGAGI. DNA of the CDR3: TGTGCCAGCAGTTACCGTATAGACACCGGGGAGCTGTTTTTT. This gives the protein CASSYRIDTGELFF.

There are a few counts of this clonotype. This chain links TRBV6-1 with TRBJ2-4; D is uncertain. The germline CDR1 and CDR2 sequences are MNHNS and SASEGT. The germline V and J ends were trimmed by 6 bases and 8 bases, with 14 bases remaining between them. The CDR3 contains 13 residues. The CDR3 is CASRNLARDIQYF. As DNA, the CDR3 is TGTGCCAGCAGGAACCTCGCCCGGGACATTCAGTACTTC.

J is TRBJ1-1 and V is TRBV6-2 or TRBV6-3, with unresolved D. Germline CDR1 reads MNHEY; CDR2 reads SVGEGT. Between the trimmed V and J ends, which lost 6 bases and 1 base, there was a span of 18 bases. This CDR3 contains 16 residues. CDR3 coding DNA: TGTGCCAGCAGCCTACCCCACGGCGCATCGAACACTGAAGCTTTCTTT. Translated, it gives CASSLPHGASNTEAFF.

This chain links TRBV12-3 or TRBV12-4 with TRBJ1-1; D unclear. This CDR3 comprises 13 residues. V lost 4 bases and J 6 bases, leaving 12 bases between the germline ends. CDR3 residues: CASSSLRRAEAFF. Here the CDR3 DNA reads TGTGCCAGCAGTTCTCTACGCCGGGCTGAAGCTTTCTTT.

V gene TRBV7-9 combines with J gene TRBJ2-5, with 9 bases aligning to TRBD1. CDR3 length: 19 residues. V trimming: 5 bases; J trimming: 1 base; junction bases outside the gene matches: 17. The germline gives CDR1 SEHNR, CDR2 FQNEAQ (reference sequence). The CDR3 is CASSPPRGRPGQGQETQYF. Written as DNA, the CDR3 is TGTGCCAGCAGCCCACCTCGGGGAAGACCGGGACAGGGCCAAGAGACCCAGTACTTC.

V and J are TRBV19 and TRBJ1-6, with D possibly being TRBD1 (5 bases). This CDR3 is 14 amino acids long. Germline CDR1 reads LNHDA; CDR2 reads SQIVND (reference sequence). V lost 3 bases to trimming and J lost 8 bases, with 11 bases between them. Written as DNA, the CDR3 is TGTGCCAGTAGTATCGGGACGGGCTATTCACCCCTCCACTTT. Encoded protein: CASSIGTGYSPLHF.

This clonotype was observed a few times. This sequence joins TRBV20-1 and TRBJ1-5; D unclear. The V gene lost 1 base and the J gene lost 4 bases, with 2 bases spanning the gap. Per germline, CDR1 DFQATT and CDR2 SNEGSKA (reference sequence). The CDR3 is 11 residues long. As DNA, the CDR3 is TGCAGTGCTAGAGGTAATCAGCCCCAGCATTTT. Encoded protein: CSARGNQPQHF.

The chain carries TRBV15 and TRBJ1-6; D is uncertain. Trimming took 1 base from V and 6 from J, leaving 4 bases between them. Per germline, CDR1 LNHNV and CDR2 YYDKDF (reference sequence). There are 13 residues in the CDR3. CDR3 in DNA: TGTGCCACCAGCAGAGGGGGTAATTCACCCCTCCACTTT. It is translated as CATSRGGNSPLHF.

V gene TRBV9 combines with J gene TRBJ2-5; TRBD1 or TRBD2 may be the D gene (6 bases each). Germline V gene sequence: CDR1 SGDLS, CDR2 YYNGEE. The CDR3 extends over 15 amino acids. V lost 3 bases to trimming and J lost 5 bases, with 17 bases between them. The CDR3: CASSERVGGRETQYF. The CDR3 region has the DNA TGTGCCAGCAGCGAGCGGGTCGGGGGCCGGGAGACCCAGTACTTC.

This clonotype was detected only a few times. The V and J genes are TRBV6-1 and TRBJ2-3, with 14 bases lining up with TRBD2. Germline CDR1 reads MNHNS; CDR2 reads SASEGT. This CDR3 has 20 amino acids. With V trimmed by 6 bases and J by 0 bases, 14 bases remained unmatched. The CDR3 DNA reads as TGTGCCAGCAGAAAGCAGACGGGACTAGCGGGAGTCGGGAGCACAGATACGCAGTATTTT. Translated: CASRKQTGLAGVGSTDTQYF.